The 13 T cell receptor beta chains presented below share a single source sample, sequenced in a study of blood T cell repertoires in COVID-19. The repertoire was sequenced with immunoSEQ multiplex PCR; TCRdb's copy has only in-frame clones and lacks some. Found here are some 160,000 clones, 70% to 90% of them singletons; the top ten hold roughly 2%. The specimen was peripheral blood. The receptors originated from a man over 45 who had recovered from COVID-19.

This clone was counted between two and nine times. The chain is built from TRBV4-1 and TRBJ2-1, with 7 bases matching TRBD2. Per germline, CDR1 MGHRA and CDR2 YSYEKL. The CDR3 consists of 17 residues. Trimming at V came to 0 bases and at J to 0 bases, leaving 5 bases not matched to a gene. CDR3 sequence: CASSQEASGSSYNEQFF. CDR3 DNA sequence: TGCGCCAGCAGCCAAGAAGCTAGCGGAAGCTCCTACAATGAGCAGTTCTTC.

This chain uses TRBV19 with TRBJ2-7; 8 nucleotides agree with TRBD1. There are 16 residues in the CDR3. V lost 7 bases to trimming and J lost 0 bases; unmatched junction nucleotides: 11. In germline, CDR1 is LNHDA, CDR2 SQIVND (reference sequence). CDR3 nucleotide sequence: TGTGCCAGTACCCCGTCCCGGACAGGGAGCTCCTACGAGCAGTACTTC. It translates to CASTPSRTGSSYEQYF.

As DNA, the CDR3 is TGTGCCAGCAGCTTACGATTCGGCCTGGAGGGCAATCAGCCCCAGCATTTT. Its translation: CASSLRFGLEGNQPQHF. The chain combines TRBV5-6 with TRBJ1-5; D unclear. CDR1 is SGHDT and CDR2 is YYEEEE in the germline V gene. CDR3 length: 17 residues. V dropped 2 bases and J dropped 2 bases, with 17 bases sitting between them.

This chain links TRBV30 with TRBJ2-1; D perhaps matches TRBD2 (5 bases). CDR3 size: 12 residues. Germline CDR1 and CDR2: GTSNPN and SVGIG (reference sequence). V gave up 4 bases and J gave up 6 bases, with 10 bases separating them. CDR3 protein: CAWTRGSNEQFF. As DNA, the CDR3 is TGTGCCTGGACTCGGGGAAGCAATGAGCAGTTCTTC.

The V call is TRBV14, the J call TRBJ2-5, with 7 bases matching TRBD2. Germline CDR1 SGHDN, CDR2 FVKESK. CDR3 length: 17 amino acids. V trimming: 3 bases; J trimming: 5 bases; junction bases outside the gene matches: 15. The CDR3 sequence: CASSQWGGSAAGETQYF. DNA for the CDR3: TGTGCCAGCAGCCAGTGGGGGGGTAGCGCTGCCGGCGAGACCCAGTACTTC.

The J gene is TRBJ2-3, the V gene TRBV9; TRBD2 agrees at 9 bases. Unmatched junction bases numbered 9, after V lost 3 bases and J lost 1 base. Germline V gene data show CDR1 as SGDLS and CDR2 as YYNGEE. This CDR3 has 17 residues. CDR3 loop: CASSARLVAGGTDTQYF. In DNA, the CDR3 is TGTGCCAGCAGCGCGAGGCTAGTAGCGGGGGGCACAGATACGCAGTATTTT. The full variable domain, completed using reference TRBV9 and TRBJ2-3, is DSGVTQTPKHLITATGQRVTLRCSPRSGDLSVYWYQQSLDQGLQFLIQYYNGEERAKGNILERFSAQQFPDLHSELNLSSLELGDSALYFCASSARLVAGGTDTQYFGPGTRLTVL.

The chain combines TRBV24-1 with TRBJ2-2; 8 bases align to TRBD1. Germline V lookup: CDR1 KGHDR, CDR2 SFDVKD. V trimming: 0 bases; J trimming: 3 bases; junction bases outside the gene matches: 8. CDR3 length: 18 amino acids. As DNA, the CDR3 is TGTGCCACCAGTGATTTGCCGGTAGGGACAGGCCACACCGGGGAGCTGTTTTTT. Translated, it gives CATSDLPVGTGHTGELFF.

The CDR3 reads CASSLTEENTEAFF. In DNA form, the CDR3 reads TGTGCCAGCTCGCTTACGGAGGAGAACACTGAAGCTTTCTTT. This rearrangement joins TRBV18 to TRBJ1-1; D call uncertain. With 6 bases removed from V and 1 base from J, the gap between germline ends came to 12 bases. CDR1 is KGHSH and CDR2 is LQKENI in the germline V gene. The CDR3 has 14 residues. The complete variable domain, with remaining parts taken from reference TRBV18 and TRBJ1-1, reads NAGVMQNPRHLVRRRGQEARLRCSPMKGHSHVYWYRQLPEEGLKFMVYLQKENIIDESGMPKERFSAEFPKEGPSILRIQQVVRGDSAAYFCASSLTEENTEAFFGQGTRLTVV.

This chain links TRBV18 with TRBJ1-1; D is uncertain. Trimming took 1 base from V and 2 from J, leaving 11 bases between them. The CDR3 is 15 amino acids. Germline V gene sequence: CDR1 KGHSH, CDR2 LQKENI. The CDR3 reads CASSPRPVINTEAFF. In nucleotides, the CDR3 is TGTGCCAGCTCACCACGCCCGGTGATAAACACTGAAGCTTTCTTT.

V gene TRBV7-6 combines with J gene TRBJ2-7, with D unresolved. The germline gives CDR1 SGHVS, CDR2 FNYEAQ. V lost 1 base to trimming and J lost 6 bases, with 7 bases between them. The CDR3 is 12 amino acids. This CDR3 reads CASSLVSGEQYF. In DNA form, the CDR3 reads TGTGCCAGCAGCTTAGTATCGGGCGAGCAGTACTTC.

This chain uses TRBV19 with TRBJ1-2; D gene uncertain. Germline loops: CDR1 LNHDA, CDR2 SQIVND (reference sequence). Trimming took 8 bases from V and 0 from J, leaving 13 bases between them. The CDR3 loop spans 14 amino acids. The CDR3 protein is CASAGRTPNYGYTF. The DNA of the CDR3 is TGTGCCAGTGCAGGACGGACTCCTAACTATGGCTACACCTTC.

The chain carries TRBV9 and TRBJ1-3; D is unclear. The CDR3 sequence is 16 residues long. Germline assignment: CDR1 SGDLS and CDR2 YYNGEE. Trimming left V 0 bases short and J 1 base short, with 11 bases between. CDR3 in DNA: TGTGCCAGCAGCGTAGGAGGGTTCGGGTCTGGAAACACCATATATTTT. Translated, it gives CASSVGGFGSGNTIYF.

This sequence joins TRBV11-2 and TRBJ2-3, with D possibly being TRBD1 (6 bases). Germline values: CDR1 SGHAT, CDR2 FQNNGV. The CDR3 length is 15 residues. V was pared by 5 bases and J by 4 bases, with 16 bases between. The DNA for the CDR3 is TGTGCCAGCAGCGCCGGAATCAGGGGCCCAGATACGCAGTATTTT. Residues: CASSAGIRGPDTQYF.